This T cell receptor beta chain was sequenced for a study of Ad26.COV2.S vaccination and SARS-CoV-2 variants. Study-level background: Enrollment placed the donor in the COV1001 Ad26.COV2.S trial arm. Donor got 5x10^10 or 1x10^11 viral particles of Ad26.COV2.S.

Noted treatment: around 19 received Ad26.COV2.S at low or high dose, single or two shots; 5 received placebo; per-sample allocation not given. Collection of the samples took place on day 63 after the first injection of vaccine or placebo. As for this clone: Its target is not known.

TCRdb's copy holds only in-frame clones and misses some; the assay was immunoSEQ multiplex PCR. The sample includes about 680,000 clones, 70% to 90% of them seen just once. This CDR3 is 15 amino acids long. V shed 6 bases and J 3 bases; nucleotides not matched to a gene: 6. The germline V gene encodes CDR1 LNHDA and CDR2 SQIVND (reference sequence). Study observations and caveats: After vaccination, substantial breadth of spike-specific CD8+ and CD4+ responses was reported. Researchers cautioned that TCR breadth and depth analyses may have underestimated total T cell responses.

The clonotype was recovered from a person aged 18-60 years who received the Ad26.COV2.S COVID-19 vaccine or a placebo. Specimen: peripheral blood, collected in a trial of Ad26.COV2.S vaccine versus placebo. This rearrangement joins TRBV19 to TRBJ2-1; 9 bases match TRBD2. This CDR3 is CASSRSSGVYNEQFF. The CDR3 nucleotides are TGTGCCAGTAGCCGTTCTAGCGGGGTCTACAATGAGCAGTTCTTC.